The 28 T cell receptor beta chains listed next were all sequenced from one sample in a study of blood T cell repertoires in COVID-19. Only in-frame clones appear in the TCRdb table, and some are missing; sequencing was by immunoSEQ multiplex PCR. The table records roughly 100,000 clones, 70% to 90% of them present only once. Sequencing was carried out using peripheral blood. The receptors derive from a human donor in a cohort sampled during active COVID-19.

This clone has only one observation. The chain uses TRBV6-6 and TRBJ2-2; D perhaps matches TRBD1 (5 bases). Germline assignment: CDR1 MNHNY and CDR2 SVGAGI (reference sequence). The CDR3 sequence is 16 residues long. V shed 7 bases and J shed 4 bases, with 19 bases lying between them. Here the CDR3 DNA reads TGTGCCAGCACCCCCCACGACAGTTTTGGCACCGGGGAGCTGTTTTTT. It translates to CASTPHDSFGTGELFF.

The V and J genes are TRBV2 and TRBJ2-7, with TRBD2 identical over 10 bases. Germline V gene lookup returns CDR1 SNHLY and CDR2 FYNNEI. V was clipped by 6 bases and J by 0 bases; unmatched bases: 20. The CDR3 spans 20 residues. The CDR3: CASSQKGPSSGGASSYEQYF. In nucleotides, the CDR3 is TGTGCCAGCAGCCAAAAGGGCCCCTCCAGCGGGGGGGCAAGCTCCTACGAGCAGTACTTC.

This chain joins TRBV7-3 and TRBJ2-7; no definite D call. Germline V gene lookup returns CDR1 SGHTA and CDR2 FQGTGA. The CDR3 is 13 amino acids. Trimming took 3 bases from V and 2 from J, leaving 8 bases between them. The CDR3 loop is CASSFTEAYEQYF. The CDR3 DNA sequence: TGTGCCAGCAGCTTTACAGAAGCCTACGAGCAGTACTTC.

The V gene is TRBV30, the J gene TRBJ1-1; tentatively, D is TRBD1 (6 bases). Between the trimmed V and J ends, which lost 0 bases and 3 bases, there was a span of 11 bases. The CDR3 length is 14 residues. CDR1 and CDR2 from the germline V gene are GTSNPN and SVGIG (reference sequence). The CDR3 nucleotides are TGTGCCTGGAGTGTATGGGGGCGAGACACTGAAGCTTTCTTT. This encodes CAWSVWGRDTEAFF.

The genes are TRBV7-8 and TRBJ2-1; tentative D call: TRBD2 (6 bases). Deletions cut 1 base from V and 0 bases from J, with 13 bases between. The germline V gene has CDR1 SGHVS and CDR2 FQNEAQ. The CDR3 spans 17 residues. In DNA, the CDR3 is TGTGCCAGCAGCTTAGATTCGGGGCGGGGCTCCTACAATGAGCAGTTCTTC. Amino acids: CASSLDSGRGSYNEQFF.

V usage is TRBV3-1 (or the pseudogene TRBV3-2) and J usage is TRBJ1-3; 9 positions agree with TRBD1. J was trimmed by 1 base and V by 1 base; bases with no gene match: 2. Germline-derived CDR1 and CDR2 are LGHDT and YNNKEL (reference sequence). The CDR3 is 16 amino acids. This chain's CDR3 is CASSQGTGVSGNTIYF. Here the CDR3 DNA reads TGTGCCAGCAGCCAAGGGACAGGGGTATCTGGAAACACCATATATTTT.

The chain uses TRBV7-6 and TRBJ2-7; 12 bases match TRBD1. The V gene end was trimmed by 5 bases and the J gene end by 5 bases; junction bases not matched to a gene: 7. Germline values: CDR1 SGHVS, CDR2 FNYEAQ. The CDR3 sequence is 15 residues long. CDR3 amino acids: CASSQPGTGGDEQYF. CDR3 nucleotide sequence: TGTGCCAGCAGCCAACCGGGGACAGGGGGCGACGAGCAGTACTTC.

This clone was counted between two and nine times. The chain has TRBV7-9 and TRBJ2-1; D remains ambiguous. Germline V gene lookup returns CDR1 SEHNR and CDR2 FQNEAQ (reference sequence). Trimming pared 5 bases from V and 4 bases from J, leaving 12 bases between. This CDR3 is built from 14 residues. As DNA, the CDR3 is TGTGCCAGCAGCGCTTCCTACTTATACAATGAGCAGTTCTTC. It translates to CASSASYLYNEQFF.

The chain uses TRBV5-1 and TRBJ1-2, with 7 bases lining up with TRBD1. CDR3 length: 13 amino acids. Germline V CDR1 and CDR2: SGHRS, YFSETQ. V was pared by 0 bases and J by 8 bases, with 4 bases of the junction left unmatched. CDR3 loop: CASSLETGVGYTF. In DNA form, the CDR3 reads TGCGCCAGCAGCTTGGAAACAGGGGTCGGCTACACCTTC.

The chain combines TRBV10-3 with TRBJ2-3; TRBD2 matches 9 bases. V shed 3 bases, J shed 0 bases, and the junction held 7 bases outside the gene matches. This CDR3 contains 17 residues. The V gene's germline CDR1 is ENHRY and CDR2 SYGVKD. CDR3 protein: CAISDPLTSGSTDTQYF. The CDR3 coding sequence is TGTGCCATCAGTGACCCTCTTACTAGCGGGAGCACAGATACGCAGTATTTT.

The V and J genes are TRBV3-1 (or the pseudogene TRBV3-2) and TRBJ2-2, with a possible D match to TRBD1 (6 bases). Deletions cut 7 bases from V and 0 bases from J, with 9 bases between. Per the germline V gene, CDR1 is LGHDT and CDR2 is YNNKEL (reference sequence). This CDR3 is built from 14 residues. CDR3 in DNA: TGTGCCAGCATGACAGGCGCGAACACCGGGGAGCTGTTTTTT. It codes for CASMTGANTGELFF.

The chain recombines TRBV7-2 with TRBJ2-3, with TRBD2 matching 7 bases. The germline gives CDR1 SGHTA, CDR2 FQGNSA. V trimming: 3 bases; J trimming: 6 bases; junction bases outside the gene matches: 12. The CDR3 is 16 amino acids. CDR3 coding DNA: TGTGCCAGCAGCTTGGAGACTAGCTCCAGGCAGGATACGCAGTATTTT. It is translated as CASSLETSSRQDTQYF.

This clone occurred a few times. The rearrangement joins TRBV19 to TRBJ2-7, with a weak D call TRBD1 (6 bases). V gave up 4 bases and J gave up 2 bases, with 12 bases separating them. CDR3 length: 14 residues. Germline V gene lookup returns CDR1 LNHDA and CDR2 SQIVND (reference sequence). CDR3 sequence (DNA): TGTGCCAGTAGTAGACCGGACAGTGCCTACGAGCAGTACTTC. Encoded protein: CASSRPDSAYEQYF.

The chain has TRBV9 and TRBJ1-1; the D is unclear. Trimming cost V 4 bases and J 3 bases, with 22 bases left between them. Germline CDR1 reads SGDLS; CDR2 reads YYNGEE. The CDR3 is 17 amino acids. CDR3 sequence (DNA): TGTGCCAGCAGCCTACGAGTAGGTGACGGAGGGTACACTGAAGCTTTCTTT. Its protein product is CASSLRVGDGGYTEAFF.

This clone was seen many times. V gene TRBV30 combines with J gene TRBJ1-1, with TRBD1 matching over 8 bases. V trimming: 0 bases; J trimming: 6 bases; junction bases outside the gene matches: 12. CDR3 length: 16 amino acids. The germline gives CDR1 GTSNPN, CDR2 SVGIG (reference sequence). The CDR3 is CAWSVTLAGGFSEAFF. DNA of the CDR3: TGTGCCTGGAGTGTAACCCTCGCAGGGGGCTTTTCTGAAGCTTTCTTT.

V gene TRBV5-4 combines with J gene TRBJ1-4, with D possibly being TRBD1 (5 bases). The germline V gene encodes CDR1 SGHNT and CDR2 YYREEE (reference sequence). The V and J ends lost 2 bases and 8 bases respectively, with 10 bases between them. The CDR3 contains 13 residues. CDR3: CASSFSGNEKLFF. As DNA, the CDR3 is TGTGCCAGCAGCTTCTCAGGGAACGAAAAACTGTTTTTT.

This clone was seen only once. The V and J genes are TRBV27 and TRBJ2-3; 14 bases line up with TRBD2. V lost 2 bases, J lost 6 bases, and 1 base stayed unmatched. CDR1 is MNHEY and CDR2 is SMNVEV in the germline V gene (reference sequence). The CDR3 is 15 residues long. CDR3 sequence reads: CASSLRLAGGDTQYF. Here the CDR3 DNA reads TGTGCCAGCAGTTTAAGACTAGCGGGGGGGGATACGCAGTATTTT.

Only one count was recorded for this clone. The rearrangement joins TRBV27 to TRBJ2-2; D is possibly TRBD1 (6 bases). There are 15 residues in the CDR3. Trimming removed 2 bases at V and 0 bases at J, with 7 bases between. Germline values: CDR1 MNHEY, CDR2 SMNVEV (reference sequence). CDR3 residues: CASSLGGTNTGELFF. The CDR3 DNA is TGTGCCAGCAGTTTAGGGGGCACGAACACCGGGGAGCTGTTTTTT.

V is TRBV5-1 and J is TRBJ2-5; D is ambiguous. Germline V CDR1 and CDR2: SGHRS, YFSETQ. The ends were cut back, 1 base at V and 5 bases at J, with 15 bases in the middle. The CDR3 runs to 15 residues. The CDR3 spells CASSLSGHPSETQYF. The CDR3 bases are TGCGCCAGCAGCTTGTCAGGTCACCCCTCGGAGACCCAGTACTTC.

The chain employs TRBV2 and TRBJ2-1, with a tentative D call TRBD1 (5 bases). The V gene's germline CDR1 is SNHLY and CDR2 FYNNEI. The CDR3 totals 10 residues. Trimming took off 10 bases at V and 9 bases at J, with 10 bases between the two ends. The CDR3 nucleotides read TGTGCCATAGCTACAGGTGAGCAGTTCTTC. Residues: CAIATGEQFF.

This chain uses TRBV18 with TRBJ1-2; no definite D call. Trimming stripped 6 bases from V and 8 bases from J, with 16 bases between. Germline V gives CDR1 KGHSH, CDR2 LQKENI. The CDR3 spans 13 residues. This CDR3 reads CASSLAQLQGYTF. The DNA of the CDR3 is TGTGCCAGCTCTCTAGCACAGTTACAGGGCTACACCTTC. The full variable domain, with the rest looked up from reference TRBV18 and TRBJ1-2, is NAGVMQNPRHLVRRRGQEARLRCSPMKGHSHVYWYRQLPEEGLKFMVYLQKENIIDESGMPKERFSAEFPKEGPSILRIQQVVRGDSAAYFCASSLAQLQGYTFGSGTRLTVV.

The rearrangement links TRBV15 to TRBJ1-4, with a tentative D call TRBD1 (6 bases). Looked up from germline, CDR1 is LNHNV and CDR2 is YYDKDF (reference sequence). The V and J ends lost 2 bases and 14 bases respectively, with 18 bases between them. The CDR3 is 14 residues long. In DNA, the CDR3 is TGTGCCACCAGCAGATCCACACAGGGTGGGGGCCTGTTTTTT. Protein: CATSRSTQGGGLFF. Filled out from reference TRBV15 and TRBJ1-4, the complete variable domain reads DAMVIQNPRYQVTQFGKPVTLSCSQTLNHNVMYWYQQKSSQAPKLLFHYYDKDFNNEADTPDNFQSRRPNTSFCFLDIRSPGLGDTAMYLCATSRSTQGGGLFFGSGTQLSVL.

The chain couples TRBV20-1 to TRBJ2-3, with D perhaps TRBD1 (5 bases). V was cut by 5 bases and J by 8 bases, with 11 bases left in between. Germline assignment: CDR1 DFQATT and CDR2 SNEGSKA (reference sequence). The length of the CDR3 is 11 residues. In nucleotides, the CDR3 is TGCAGTGCTCCGGTCCAGGGTACGCAGTATTTT. Amino acids: CSAPVQGTQYF.

This chain connects TRBV7-2 to TRBJ2-2; 13 nucleotides align to TRBD2. The V and J ends lost 5 bases and 7 bases, in that order; junction bases with no gene match: 4. The CDR3 runs to 15 residues. The germline CDR1 and CDR2 sequences are SGHTA and FQGNSA. The CDR3 DNA follows: TGTGCCAGCAGCCGTAGGACTAGCGGGAGCGGGGAGCTGTTTTTT. It is translated as CASSRRTSGSGELFF. The full variable domain, completed using reference TRBV7-2 and TRBJ2-2, is GAGVSQSPSNKVTEKGKDVELRCDPISGHTALYWYRQSLGQGLEFLIYFQGNSAPDKSGLPSDRFSAERTGGSVSTLTIQRTQQEDSAVYLCASSRRTSGSGELFFGEGSRLTVL.

The chain uses TRBV5-1 and TRBJ2-1, with 11 bases that match TRBD2. The CDR3 runs 16 residues. Germline V gene sequence: CDR1 SGHRS, CDR2 YFSETQ. The junction had 3 bases not matched to a gene; V was cut back by 0 bases and J by 4 bases. The chain's CDR3 is CASSLDSGGAYNEQFF. CDR3 sequence (DNA): TGCGCCAGCAGCTTGGATAGCGGGGGGGCGTACAATGAGCAGTTCTTC.

This clone was picked up one time. The chain employs TRBV7-2 and TRBJ2-5, with 12 bases aligning to TRBD1. The J segment lost 7 bases and the V segment lost 5 bases, leaving 8 bases of the junction unmatched. The germline CDR1 and CDR2 sequences are SGHTA and FQGNSA. This CDR3 comprises 15 residues. The CDR3 nucleotides read TGTGCCAGCAGCGCACGGGACAGGGGGCTAGGGACCCAGTACTTC. It codes for CASSARDRGLGTQYF.

This clone is a singleton in its sample. CDR3 in amino acids: CASSSVAGGPGGQYF. CDR3 coding DNA: TGTGCCAGCAGTTCGGTAGCGGGAGGGCCAGGGGGGCAGTACTTC. The genes are TRBV27 and TRBJ2-7, with 11 bases aligning to TRBD2. Germline trimming cut 4 bases from V and 9 bases from J; bases unmatched to any gene: 11. CDR3 length equals 15 residues. Germline CDR1 and CDR2: MNHEY and SMNVEV (reference sequence).

The V call is TRBV18, the J call TRBJ1-2; D perhaps matches TRBD1 (6 bases). Per germline, CDR1 KGHSH and CDR2 LQKENI. This CDR3 has 12 residues. V was pared by 9 bases and J by 4 bases, with 12 bases between. In DNA form, the CDR3 reads TGTGCCAGTTTTGACAGGTTCTATGGCTACACCTTC. Its protein product is CASFDRFYGYTF.